The 2 T cell receptor beta chains below all came from one sample that was sequenced in a study of shared clonotypes between healthy human individuals. Method: immunoSEQ multiplex PCR; TCRdb's copy keeps in-frame clones and lacks some. The sample has 2,100,000 or so clones; roughly 95% are singletons. Sequencing was performed on naive CD4+ T cells sorted from blood. Indicated subset: CD45RA+ positively selected. These TCRs come from a man aged 18 to 29 in good health.

Notes on this clone: Distinct nucleotide sequences in the sample also encode this CDR3. The CDR3 coding sequence is TGCGCCAGCAGCTTAGGCGGGGGGTCCTACAATGAGCAGTTCTTC. Amino acid sequence: CASSLGGGSYNEQFF. The V gene is TRBV5-1, the J gene TRBJ2-1, with TRBD2 matching over 8 bases. The trim removed 2 bases at V and 1 base at J, leaving 2 bases unmatched. This CDR3 is 15 amino acids long. Germline values: CDR1 SGHRS, CDR2 YFSETQ.

This chain uses TRBV7-3 with TRBJ2-7; TRBD1 matches at 11 bases. The CDR3 length is 15 residues. The trim removed 5 bases at V and 2 bases at J, leaving 5 bases unmatched. From germline, CDR1 is SGHTA and CDR2 FQGTGA. The CDR3 region is CASSPPGQGAYEQYF. Written as DNA, the CDR3 is TGTGCCAGCAGCCCACCGGGACAGGGGGCCTACGAGCAGTACTTC.